Each of the 10 T cell receptor beta chains below was sequenced from the same sample in a study of shared clonotypes between healthy human individuals. Only CD45RO-negative cells positively selected for CCR7 counted as naive CD8 cells, so terminally differentiated effector memory CD45RA+ cells were excluded. Assay used: immunoSEQ multiplex PCR; TCRdb lists only in-frame clones, some missing. Of under 850,000 clones in the sample, 80% to 95% were seen once. The specimen was naive CD8+ T cells sorted from blood. The receptors stem from a man younger than 40 in good health.

The CDR3 DNA reads TGTGCCAGCAGCTTGTGGGACCAAGAGACCCAGTACTTC. Amino acid sequence: CASSLWDQETQYF. The chain uses TRBV5-4 and TRBJ2-5, with unresolved D. The CDR3 extends over 13 amino acids. Germline CDR1 reads SGHNT; CDR2 reads YYREEE (reference sequence). The V and J ends lost 1 base and 0 bases respectively, with 4 bases between them.

The chain recombines TRBV7-8 with TRBJ1-2; possibly TRBD1 for D (6 bases). The germline V and J ends were trimmed by 6 bases and 6 bases, with 14 bases remaining between them. There are 13 residues in the CDR3. From germline, CDR1 is SGHVS and CDR2 FQNEAQ. The CDR3 is CASSHTYRDGYTF. The CDR3 DNA sequence: TGTGCCAGCAGTCATACGTACAGGGATGGCTACACCTTC.

The V call is TRBV27, the J call TRBJ1-5; TRBD1 is a possible D gene (6 bases). This CDR3 has 14 residues. In germline, CDR1 is MNHEY, CDR2 SMNVEV (reference sequence). Trimming shortened V by 5 bases and J by 5 bases, and 13 bases separated the two germline ends. The CDR3 region is CASSRGAGDQPQHF. The DNA for the CDR3 is TGTGCCAGCAGTCGGGGGGCAGGGGATCAGCCCCAGCATTTT.

This clone appeared once. The chain has TRBV18 and TRBJ2-5; D call uncertain. The CDR3 is made up of 14 amino acids. From germline, CDR1 is KGHSH and CDR2 LQKENI. With 4 bases removed from V and 5 bases from J, the gap between germline ends came to 14 bases. CDR3 nucleotide sequence: TGTGCCAGCTCACTCCCGACAAGCGAGGAGACCCAGTACTTC. It codes for CASSLPTSEETQYF.

The gene calls are TRBV9 and TRBJ2-5; 7 positions match TRBD1. The CDR3 covers 15 residues. CDR1 SGDLS and CDR2 YYNGEE come from the germline V gene. The V segment lost 4 bases and the J segment 5 bases; nucleotides outside the gene matches: 11. CDR3 residues: CASSFSLGGGETQYF. In DNA form, the CDR3 reads TGTGCCAGCAGCTTCTCCCTAGGGGGCGGGGAGACCCAGTACTTC. Full variable domain (remainder filled in from reference TRBV9 and TRBJ2-5): DSGVTQTPKHLITATGQRVTLRCSPRSGDLSVYWYQQSLDQGLQFLIQYYNGEERAKGNILERFSAQQFPDLHSELNLSSLELGDSALYFCASSFSLGGGETQYFGPGTRLLVL.

The CDR3 DNA reads as TGTGCCAGTAGTATAGAAGGACAGCTACTGGGGAGCAATCAGCCCCAGCATTTT. This translates into CASSIEGQLLGSNQPQHF. The chain recombines TRBV19 with TRBJ1-5; tentative D call: TRBD1 (6 bases). This CDR3 is built from 18 residues. V lost 0 bases and J lost 1, with 16 bases in between. Germline CDR1 is LNHDA and CDR2 is SQIVND (reference sequence).

The chain uses TRBV11-2 and TRBJ1-2; 8 nucleotides align to TRBD1. The CDR3 length is 13 residues. Germline CDR1 reads SGHAT; CDR2 reads FQNNGV. Germline trimming cut 5 bases from V and 3 bases from J; bases unmatched to any gene: 2. The CDR3 region has the DNA TGTGCCAGCAGCCAGGGACAGGACTATGGCTACACCTTC. Protein sequence: CASSQGQDYGYTF.

This chain links TRBV28 with TRBJ1-1, with no clear D. Germline CDR1 reads MDHEN; CDR2 reads SYDVKM. This CDR3 contains 18 residues. Trimming pared 10 bases from V and 0 bases from J, leaving 27 bases between. The CDR3 nucleotides are TGTGCCACCCGACCGGTGACTACGAGACCTACAGTGAACACTGAAGCTTTCTTT. The encoded protein is CATRPVTTRPTVNTEAFF. The whole variable domain, filled in from reference TRBV28 and TRBJ1-1, reads DVKVTQSSRYLVKRTGEKVFLECVQDMDHENMFWYRQDPGLGLRLIYFSYDVKMKEKGDIPEGYSVSREKKERFSLILESASTNQTSMYLCATRPVTTRPTVNTEAFFGQGTRLTVV.

This chain uses TRBV11-1 with TRBJ2-3, with TRBD2 matching over 8 bases. The V segment lost 5 bases and the J segment 4 bases; nucleotides outside the gene matches: 14. Germline V lookup: CDR1 SGHAT, CDR2 FQDESV (reference sequence). The CDR3 consists of 17 residues. The CDR3 reads CASSTPPLAGLADTQYF. The DNA for the CDR3 is TGTGCCAGCAGCACCCCGCCCCTAGCGGGCCTTGCAGATACGCAGTATTTT.

The V and J genes are TRBV5-1 and TRBJ1-4, with D possibly matching TRBD1 (5 bases). Germline V gives CDR1 SGHRS, CDR2 YFSETQ. This CDR3 region has 18 residues. The V gene lost 2 bases and the J gene lost 8 bases, with 25 bases spanning the gap. CDR3 amino acids: CASSFGQTRDPRPEKLFF. CDR3 sequence (DNA): TGCGCCAGCAGCTTTGGCCAAACCCGGGACCCAAGGCCCGAAAAACTGTTTTTT.